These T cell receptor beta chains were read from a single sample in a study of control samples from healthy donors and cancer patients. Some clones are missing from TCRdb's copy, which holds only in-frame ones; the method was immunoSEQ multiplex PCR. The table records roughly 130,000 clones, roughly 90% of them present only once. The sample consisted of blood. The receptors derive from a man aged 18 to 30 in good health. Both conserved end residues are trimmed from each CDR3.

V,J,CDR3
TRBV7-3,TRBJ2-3,ASSLTGSTDTQY
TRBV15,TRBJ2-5,ATSGEEETQY
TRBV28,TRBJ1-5,ASSLPGQNYQPQH
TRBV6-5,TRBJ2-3,ASSWGVTDTQY
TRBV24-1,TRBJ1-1,ATRRGPGTEAF
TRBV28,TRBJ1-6,ASIPTTGRGNSPLH
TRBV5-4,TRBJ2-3,ASSSLAGGPGDTQY
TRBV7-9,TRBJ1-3,ASSLEDREGNTIY
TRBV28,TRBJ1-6,ASSPPGQGNNSPLH
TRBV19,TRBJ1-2,ASSIDRRGTGGYT
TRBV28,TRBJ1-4,ASSLMGRTEGEKLF
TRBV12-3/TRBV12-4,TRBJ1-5,ASSLGEKQPQH
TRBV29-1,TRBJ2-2,SVPSVAGELF
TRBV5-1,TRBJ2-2,ASEKEQGATGELF
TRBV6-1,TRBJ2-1,ASSEDRNYRMYNEQF
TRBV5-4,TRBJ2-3,ASSLQGGVTDTQY
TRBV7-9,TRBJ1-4,ASSLTATNEKLF
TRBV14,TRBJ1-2,ASSQAGTYGYT
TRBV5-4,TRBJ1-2,ASSGAGANYGYT
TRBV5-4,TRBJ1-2,ASSLGPKTNYGYT
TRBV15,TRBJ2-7,ATSRGGQGAEQY
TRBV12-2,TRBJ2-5,ASRPTEGQARDQETQY
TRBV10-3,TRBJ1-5,AISESPEQPQH
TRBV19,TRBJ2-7,ASSAGSSYEQY
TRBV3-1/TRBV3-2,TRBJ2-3,ASRAGLRTDTQY
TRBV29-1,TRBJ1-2,SVLSATAQSNYGYT